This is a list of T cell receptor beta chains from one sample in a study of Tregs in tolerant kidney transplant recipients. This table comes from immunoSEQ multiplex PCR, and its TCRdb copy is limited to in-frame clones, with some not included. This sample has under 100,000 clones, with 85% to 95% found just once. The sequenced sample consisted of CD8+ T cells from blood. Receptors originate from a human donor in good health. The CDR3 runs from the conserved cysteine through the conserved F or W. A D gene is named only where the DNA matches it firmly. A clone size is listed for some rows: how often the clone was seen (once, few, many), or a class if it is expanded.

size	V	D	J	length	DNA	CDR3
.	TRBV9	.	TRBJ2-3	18	TGTGCCAGCAGCGTTCGCCGCGGGGAGCGGCCCGGACAGGATACGCAGTATTTT	CASSVRRGERPGQDTQYF
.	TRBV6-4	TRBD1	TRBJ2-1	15	TGTGCCAGCAGACCCGGGACAGGGGACTACAATGAGCAGTTCTTC	CASRPGTGDYNEQFF
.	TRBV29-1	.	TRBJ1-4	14	TGCAGCGTTGACCTCGGGACGGACAATGAAAAACTGTTTTTT	CSVDLGTDNEKLFF
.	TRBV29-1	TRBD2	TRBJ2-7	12	TGCAGCGAACCGGGAGGCTCCTACGAGCAGTACTTC	CSEPGGSYEQYF
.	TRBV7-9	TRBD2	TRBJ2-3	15	TGTGCCAGCAGCTTAGTTGGCGGGGGGGCAGATACGCAGTATTTT	CASSLVGGGADTQYF
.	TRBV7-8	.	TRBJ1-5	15	TGTGCCAGCAGCTTAGCGGTGGGGCTCAATCAGCCCCAGCATTTT	CASSLAVGLNQPQHF
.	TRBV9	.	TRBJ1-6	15	TGTGCCAGCAGCGTAGACGGACAATATAATTCACCCCTCCACTTT	CASSVDGQYNSPLHF
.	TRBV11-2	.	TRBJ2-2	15	TGTGCCAGCAGCTTAGTGGTGGGACCCACCGGGGAGCTGTTTTTT	CASSLVVGPTGELFF
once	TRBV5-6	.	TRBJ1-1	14	TGTGCCAGCAGCTTATGGGTGGCGAACACTGAAGCTTTCTTT	CASSLWVANTEAFF
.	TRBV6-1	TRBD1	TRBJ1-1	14	TGTGCCAGCCCGGGACAGGGGCTAAACACTGAAGCTTTCTTT	CASPGQGLNTEAFF
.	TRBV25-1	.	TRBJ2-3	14	TGTGCCAGCAGTGTATACAGGGTCACAGATACGCAGTATTTT	CASSVYRVTDTQYF
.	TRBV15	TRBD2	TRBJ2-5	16	TGTGCCACCAGCAGTCCCGGACTAGCGTTACAAGAGACCCAGTACTTC	CATSSPGLALQETQYF
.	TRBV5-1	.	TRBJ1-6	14	TGCGCCAGCAGCTTGAGGCAGTCGGTGTCACCCCTCCACTTT	CASSLRQSVSPLHF
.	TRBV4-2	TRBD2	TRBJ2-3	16	TGTGCCAGCAGCCAAGATGTATCGGGGGGTTTTGATACGCAGTATTTT	CASSQDVSGGFDTQYF
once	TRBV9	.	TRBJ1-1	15	TGTGCCAGCAGCGTAGTATCCCGACAGCACACTGAAGCTTTCTTT	CASSVVSRQHTEAFF
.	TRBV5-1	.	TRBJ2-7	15	TGCGCCAGCAGCTCGGACGTTTGGCAGGGTTACGAGCAGTACTTC	CASSSDVWQGYEQYF
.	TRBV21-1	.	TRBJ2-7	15	TGTGCCAGCAGTCCCCGGGCCACGAAATCCTACGAGCAGTACTTC	CASSPRATKSYEQYF
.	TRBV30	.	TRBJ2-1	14	TGTGCCTGGGACCCAGGGAGCTCCTACAATGAGCAGTTCTTC	CAWDPGSSYNEQFF
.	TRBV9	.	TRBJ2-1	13	.	CASSVAGGTEHFF
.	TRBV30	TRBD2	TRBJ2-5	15	TGTGCCTACAAGACTAGCGGGGGGCCACAAGAGACCCAGTACTTC	CAYKTSGGPQETQYF
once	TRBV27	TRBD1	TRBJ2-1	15	TGTGCCAGCAGCAAGCTCGGGACAGGGTACAATGAGCAGTTCTTC	CASSKLGTGYNEQFF
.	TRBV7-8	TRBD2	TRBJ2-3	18	TGTGCCAGCAGCTCTGGGGTAGCGGGGGGGCCCGGGGCAGATACGCAGTATTTT	CASSSGVAGGPGADTQYF
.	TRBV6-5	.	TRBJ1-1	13	TGTGCCAGCAGCGTTGACAGTAACACTGAAGCTTTCTTT	CASSVDSNTEAFF
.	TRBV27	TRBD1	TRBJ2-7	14	TGTGCCAGCAGTAGACAGGGCTTAGTTCTCGAGCAGTACTTC	CASSRQGLVLEQYF
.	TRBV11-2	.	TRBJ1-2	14	TGTGCCAGCAGCCGGGTGGGTGGCGACTATGGCTACACCTTC	CASSRVGGDYGYTF
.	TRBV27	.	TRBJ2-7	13	TGTGCCAGCAAAATTCACCGGGACTACGAGCAGTACTTC	CASKIHRDYEQYF
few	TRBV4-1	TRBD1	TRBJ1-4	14	TGCGCCAGCAGCCAAGTAACAGGGGACGAAAAACTGTTTTTT	CASSQVTGDEKLFF
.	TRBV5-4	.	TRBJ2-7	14	TGTGCCAGCAGCTTGGGAGACCTTCGCTACGAGCAGTACTTC	CASSLGDLRYEQYF
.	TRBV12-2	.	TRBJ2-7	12	TGTGCAAGTCGCCTGAACAGGGATGAGCAGTACTTC	CASRLNRDEQYF
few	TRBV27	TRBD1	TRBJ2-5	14	TGTGCCAGCAGTCCCGGACAGGGGGGTGTGACCCAGTACTTC	CASSPGQGGVTQYF
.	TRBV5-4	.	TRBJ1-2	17	TGTGCCAGCAGCTTGTTCGGGGCCACAGGGAGAAACTATGGCTACACCTTC	CASSLFGATGRNYGYTF
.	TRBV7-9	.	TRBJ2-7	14	TGTGCCAGCAGCTTGTGGACAGAAAGTTACGAGCAGTACTTC	CASSLWTESYEQYF
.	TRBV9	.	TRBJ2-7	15	TGTGCCAGCAGCGTAGGAAACGGGGGGCTTAAGGAGCAGTACTTC	CASSVGNGGLKEQYF